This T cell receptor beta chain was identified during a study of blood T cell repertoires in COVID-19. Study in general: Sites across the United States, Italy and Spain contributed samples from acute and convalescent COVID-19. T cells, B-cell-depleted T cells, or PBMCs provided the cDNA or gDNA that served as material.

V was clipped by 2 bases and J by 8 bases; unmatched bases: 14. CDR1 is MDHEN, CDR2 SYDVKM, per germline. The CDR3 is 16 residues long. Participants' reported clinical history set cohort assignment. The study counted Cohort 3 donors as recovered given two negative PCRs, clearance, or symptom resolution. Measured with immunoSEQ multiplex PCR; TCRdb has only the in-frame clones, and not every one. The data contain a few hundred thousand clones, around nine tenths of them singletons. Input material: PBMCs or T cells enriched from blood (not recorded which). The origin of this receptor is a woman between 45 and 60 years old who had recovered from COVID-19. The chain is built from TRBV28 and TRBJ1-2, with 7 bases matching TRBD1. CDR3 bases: TGTGCCAGCAGTTTAGGGGGAGTAAGGGGGCTTAGCGGCTACACCTTC. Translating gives CASSLGGVRGLSGYTF.